The 20 T cell receptor beta chains listed next were all sequenced from one sample in a study of molecular identifiers for immune sequencing clone quantification. One entry per CDR3 protein results from TCRdb running MiXCR on the PCR reads. Here the sample spans about half a million distinct CDR3 sequences, about a fifth being singletons. Sequencing was carried out using naive CD8+ T cells from blood, with Jurkat cell RNA spiked in. Subset specified: FACS-sorted CD8+CD4-CCR7+CD45RA+ naive T cells. These receptors originate from a human donor in good health. Some libraries in this study had Jurkat cell RNA spiked in.

The sample holds many counts of this clonotype. The chain links TRBV29-1 to TRBJ2-5; tentatively, D is TRBD2 (6 bases). Germline values: CDR1 SQVTM, CDR2 ANQGSEA. There are 12 residues in the CDR3. V lost 5 bases, J lost 7 bases, and 14 bases lay in between. The CDR3 sequence: CSVWVRGLTQYF. The CDR3 region has the DNA TGCAGCGTTTGGGTCCGGGGACTGACCCAGTACTTC.

This clonotype was counted a few times. The rearrangement links TRBV13 to TRBJ2-2; 9 bases match TRBD2. CDR3 length equals 15 residues. Germline-derived CDR1 and CDR2 are PRHDT and FYEKMQ (reference sequence). The V gene end was trimmed by 5 bases and the J gene end by 5 bases; junction bases not matched to a gene: 6. The CDR3 DNA is TGTGCCAGCAGCCCTAGCGGGACGGGGACCGGGGAGCTGTTTTTT. Its protein is CASSPSGTGTGELFF.

This clonotype was counted at least ten times. The chain carries TRBV28 and TRBJ1-1; no clear D. V was shortened by 3 bases and J by 4 bases, with 9 bases between the two germline ends. Germline CDR1 is MDHEN and CDR2 is SYDVKM. CDR3 length: 13 residues. The CDR3 DNA is TGTGCCAGCAGTTTCCCCCAAGGCACTGAAGCTTTCTTT. It yields the protein CASSFPQGTEAFF.

This clonotype has at least ten counts. This rearrangement joins TRBV27 to TRBJ2-3, with D uncertain. The V end was cut by 2 bases, the J end by 2 bases, with 8 bases between. The germline CDR1 and CDR2 sequences are MNHEY and SMNVEV (reference sequence). The CDR3 is 14 amino acids. The CDR3 protein is CASSLRLFTDTQYF. Here the CDR3 DNA reads TGTGCCAGCAGTTTAAGGCTTTTCACAGATACGCAGTATTTT.

Worth noting for this clonotype: A read error may explain this, as a much larger clone is one base away. V usage is TRBV2 and J usage is TRBJ1-1; D ambiguous. The CDR3 contains 14 residues. Trimming took off 2 bases at V and 1 base at J, with 8 bases between the two ends. CDR1 SNHLY and CDR2 FYNNEI come from the germline V gene. The CDR3 loop reads CASSECMTNTEAFF. For the CDR3, the DNA is TGTGCCAGCAGTGAATGCATGACGAACACTGAAGCTTTCTTT.

The rearrangement links TRBV7-9 to TRBJ2-7, with D tentatively TRBD2 (6 bases). This CDR3 has 14 amino acids. Germline V gene data show CDR1 as SEHNR and CDR2 as FQNEAQ (reference sequence). Trimming left V 0 bases short and J 5 bases short, with 11 bases between. The DNA for the CDR3 is TGTGCCAGCAGCTTAGCGCGGGGTTCGGACGAGCAGTACTTC. Its protein is CASSLARGSDEQYF.

This clonotype was found a few times. V usage is TRBV6-5 and J usage is TRBJ2-7; maybe TRBD1 (5 bases). Trimming shortened V by 0 bases and J by 2 bases, and 11 bases separated the two germline ends. The V gene's germline CDR1 is MNHEY and CDR2 SVGAGI. CDR3 length: 15 residues. This CDR3 is CASSYSAGNTYEQYF. The CDR3, as DNA: TGTGCCAGCAGTTACTCGGCAGGGAACACCTACGAGCAGTACTTC.

Ten or more counts support this clonotype. This chain links TRBV29-1 with TRBJ1-2; 8 bases fit TRBD1. J was trimmed by 5 bases and V by 4 bases; bases with no gene match: 6. Germline CDR1 is SQVTM and CDR2 is ANQGSEA. The CDR3 consists of 13 residues. DNA of the CDR3: TGCAGCGTTGCAGGGGGCCTAGTTTATGGCTACACCTTC. Protein product: CSVAGGLVYGYTF. The whole variable domain, remainder taken from reference TRBV29-1 and TRBJ1-2, is SAVISQKPSRDICQRGTSLTIQCQVDSQVTMMFWYRQQPGQSLTLIATANQGSEATYESGFVIDKFPISRPNLTFSTLTVSNMSPEDSSIYLCSVAGGLVYGYTFGSGTRLTVV.

Points on this clonotype: Compared with germline, one end of the junction differs, possibly owing to a read error. This CDR3 is CAGSWPGYNEQFF. Written as DNA, the CDR3 is TGCGCCGGCAGCTGGCCGGGCTACAATGAGCAGTTCTTC. The V and J genes are TRBV5-1 and TRBJ2-1; no clear D. The CDR3 is 13 amino acids. Germline CDR1 and CDR2: SGHRS and YFSETQ.

In this sample, this clonotype turned up many times. V and J are TRBV29-1 and TRBJ1-1, with D hard to call. Per the germline V gene, CDR1 is SQVTM and CDR2 is ANQGSEA. The CDR3 runs 12 residues. V lost 6 bases, J lost 8 bases, and 16 bases lay in between. DNA for the CDR3: TGCAGCGTCAAACGGGCAGGAAGGGAAGCTTTCTTT. It encodes CSVKRAGREAFF.

This clonotype appeared a few times. This chain links TRBV12-3 or TRBV12-4 with TRBJ2-7, with 9 nucleotides matching TRBD1. This CDR3 has 14 residues. Trimming took 6 bases from V and 3 from J; bases not matched to a gene: 6. CDR3 in DNA: TGTGCCAGCAGAGGGACAGGGTTATTCTACGAGCAGTACTTC. Translating gives CASRGTGLFYEQYF.

This clonotype came up a few times. This rearrangement joins TRBV4-2 to TRBJ2-5; D not certain. The CDR3 has 17 residues. V lost 4 bases and J lost 0, with 18 bases in between. Germline-derived CDR1 and CDR2 are LGHNA and YNFKEQ. The CDR3 is CASSPTVLSGHQETQYF. For the CDR3, the DNA is TGTGCCAGCAGCCCCACCGTTTTATCAGGCCACCAAGAGACCCAGTACTTC.

A remark on this clonotype: One junction end disagrees with the germline gene, perhaps due to a read error. The chain has TRBV7-8 and TRBJ1-2; D is unresolved. The CDR3 extends over 13 amino acids. CDR1 is SGHVS, CDR2 FQNEAQ, per germline. In nucleotides, the CDR3 is TGTGACAGCAGCTTAGATATCCTCGGGAGCTACACCTTC. It codes for CDSSLDILGSYTF.

This clonotype was counted many times. The chain is built from TRBV9 and TRBJ1-6, with D perhaps TRBD1 (6 bases). The CDR3 runs 14 residues. Germline V gives CDR1 SGDLS, CDR2 YYNGEE. Trimming pared 3 bases from V and 4 bases from J, leaving 8 bases between. This CDR3 reads CASSARGYNSPLHF. Here the CDR3 DNA reads TGTGCCAGCAGCGCCAGGGGTTATAATTCACCCCTCCACTTT.

As to this clonotype: A much larger clonotype is one base distant, so this may be a read error. The rearrangement uses TRBV7-2 and TRBJ1-4, with D uncertain. This CDR3 is 13 amino acids long. The germline V gene has CDR1 SGHTA and CDR2 FQGNSA. The CDR3 DNA reads as TGTGCCAGCAGCTTGCGTTATGATGAAAAACCGTTTTTT. Protein sequence: CASSLRYDEKPFF.

The V call is TRBV24-1, the J call TRBJ2-1; D is ambiguous. The CDR3 consists of 14 residues. Per germline, CDR1 KGHDR and CDR2 SFDVKD. V was shortened by 1 base and J by 4 bases, with 7 bases between the two germline ends. The chain's CDR3 is CATSDLEGYNEQFF. The CDR3 DNA reads as TGTGCCACCAGTGATTTAGAAGGGTACAATGAGCAGTTCTTC.

This clonotype was seen a handful of times. V usage is TRBV12-3 or TRBV12-4 and J usage is TRBJ2-2; 7 positions match TRBD1. V trimming: 8 bases; J trimming: 0 bases; junction bases outside the gene matches: 6. This CDR3 contains 15 residues. The CDR3 here is CASGQGTANTGELFF. CDR3 DNA sequence: TGTGCCAGCGGACAAGGGACAGCGAACACCGGGGAGCTGTTTTTT.

This clonotype has a count of ten or more. V and J are TRBV5-1 and TRBJ2-1; 9 bases align to TRBD1. Germline loops: CDR1 SGHRS, CDR2 YFSETQ. The CDR3 spans 15 residues. V shed 4 bases and J 3 bases; nucleotides not matched to a gene: 5. The CDR3: CASSPRDRVYNEQFF. The CDR3 bases are TGCGCCAGCAGCCCCCGGGACAGGGTCTACAATGAGCAGTTCTTC.

This clonotype was observed at least ten times. The gene calls are TRBV5-1 and TRBJ2-3, with TRBD2 matching 9 bases. Unmatched junction bases numbered 8, after V lost 2 bases and J lost 4 bases. This CDR3 region has 16 residues. Germline CDR1 SGHRS, CDR2 YFSETQ. CDR3 region: CASSLLTSGSADTQYF. The CDR3 DNA reads TGCGCCAGCAGCTTACTGACTAGCGGAAGCGCAGATACGCAGTATTTT.

This clonotype was recorded many times. The chain has TRBV6-6 and TRBJ2-7; 10 bases agree with TRBD1. V trimming: 1 base; J trimming: 5 bases; junction bases outside the gene matches: 2. Germline-derived CDR1 and CDR2 are MNHNY and SVGAGI (reference sequence). This CDR3 is built from 14 residues. The CDR3 reads CASSYWDRGDEQYF. Here the CDR3 DNA reads TGTGCCAGCAGTTACTGGGACAGGGGAGACGAGCAGTACTTC.